Each of the 15 T cell receptor beta chains below was sequenced from the same sample in a study of Ad26.COV2.S vaccination and SARS-CoV-2 variants. Sequenced by immunoSEQ multiplex PCR; TCRdb stores in-frame clones only, minus some. In the table there are about 350,000 clones, 92% of which are singletons. Sequencing was performed on peripheral blood, taken after recovery from COVID-19. Receptor source: a human donor who had recovered from COVID-19.

J is TRBJ1-2 and V is TRBV25-1; tentative D call: TRBD1 (6 bases). Germline values: CDR1 MGHDK, CDR2 SYGVNS. V shed 6 bases and J shed 6 bases, with 20 bases lying between them. The length of the CDR3 is 15 residues. The CDR3 here is CASSITEGGGHGYTF. The CDR3 DNA is TGTGCCAGCAGCATTACAGAAGGGGGAGGTCATGGCTACACCTTC.

V is TRBV6-5 and J is TRBJ1-5; D uncertain. The CDR3 covers 14 residues. Germline-derived CDR1 and CDR2 are MNHEY and SVGAGI. Trimming took 7 bases from V and 6 from J, leaving 16 bases between them. The CDR3 is CASIKREEGQPQHF. For the CDR3, the DNA is TGTGCCAGCATTAAAAGGGAAGAGGGTCAGCCCCAGCATTTT.

V and J are TRBV13 and TRBJ2-4; the D gene is possibly TRBD1 (6 bases). Germline values: CDR1 PRHDT, CDR2 FYEKMQ (reference sequence). The V and J ends lost 5 bases and 0 bases respectively, with 14 bases between them. This CDR3 has 16 amino acids. The CDR3 reads CASSTDSVLAKNIQYF. CDR3 DNA sequence: TGTGCCAGCAGCACGGACAGCGTCCTAGCCAAAAACATTCAGTACTTC.

The chain uses TRBV7-9 and TRBJ1-2; 10 positions agree with TRBD1. The CDR3 has 14 residues. The trim removed 2 bases at V and 8 bases at J, leaving 5 bases unmatched. Germline values: CDR1 SEHNR, CDR2 FQNEAQ (reference sequence). CDR3 residues: CASSLMGTGEGYTF. The CDR3 coding sequence is TGTGCCAGCAGCTTAATGGGGACAGGGGAAGGCTACACCTTC.

The chain is built from TRBV6-2 or TRBV6-3 and TRBJ2-3; D is perhaps TRBD2 (7 bases). CDR1 is MNHEY and CDR2 is SVGEGT in the germline V gene. This CDR3 contains 18 residues. Trimming left V 2 bases short and J 2 bases short, with 20 bases between. The CDR3 nucleotides are TGTGCCAGCAGTTACAAGGGTTGGAGGGGGGGCGTCACAGATACGCAGTATTTT. Its protein is CASSYKGWRGGVTDTQYF.

This chain uses TRBV10-3 with TRBJ1-5; 9 bases align to TRBD1. Trimming took 6 bases from V and 7 from J; bases not matched to a gene: 4. Germline CDR1 and CDR2: ENHRY and SYGVKD. The CDR3 covers 13 residues. This CDR3 reads CAISTGGTQPQHF. The CDR3 nucleotides are TGTGCCATCAGCACAGGGGGCACCCAGCCCCAGCATTTT.

The chain employs TRBV6-5 and TRBJ1-2; D uncertain. Per the germline V gene, CDR1 is MNHEY and CDR2 is SVGAGI. V lost 3 bases, J lost 7 bases, and 15 bases lay in between. This CDR3 has 14 residues. This chain's CDR3 is CASSYGLAGTGYTF. Here the CDR3 DNA reads TGTGCCAGCAGTTATGGTCTGGCGGGTACTGGCTACACCTTC.

This clone is a singleton in its sample. The chain combines TRBV5-6 with TRBJ2-1, with 8 bases fitting TRBD2. Germline lookup yields CDR1 SGHDT and CDR2 YYEEEE. The CDR3 covers 15 residues. V was clipped by 7 bases and J by 8 bases; unmatched bases: 14. The CDR3 spells CASGALGGGSDEQFF. In DNA, the CDR3 is TGTGCCAGCGGGGCCCTTGGCGGGGGGTCGGATGAGCAGTTCTTC.

This sequence joins TRBV3-1 (or the pseudogene TRBV3-2) and TRBJ2-1, with a tentative D call TRBD1 (5 bases). CDR3 size: 16 residues. Trimming took 2 bases from V and 0 from J, leaving 11 bases between them. CDR1 and CDR2 from the germline V gene are LGHDT and YNNKEL (reference sequence). CDR3 sequence (DNA): TGTGCCAGCAGCCAACAGGGAAAAAGCTCCTACAATGAGCAGTTCTTC. Translated, it gives CASSQQGKSSYNEQFF.

The V gene is TRBV9, the J gene TRBJ1-5, with D possibly being TRBD1 (6 bases). V lost 3 bases and J lost 9, with 13 bases in between. Germline V gene data show CDR1 as SGDLS and CDR2 as YYNGEE. CDR3 length: 13 amino acids. CDR3 nucleotides: TGTGCCAGCAGCGCCTCAGGGGCGAGGCCCCAGCATTTT. The encoded protein is CASSASGARPQHF.

The chain carries TRBV6-6 and TRBJ2-1, with D uncertain. V lost 4 bases and J 8 bases, leaving 9 bases between the germline ends. The CDR3 contains 12 residues. Germline CDR1 MNHNY, CDR2 SVGAGI (reference sequence). The CDR3 DNA is TGTGCCAGCAGTTTTAGAATAGATGAGCAGTTCTTC. Translated, it gives CASSFRIDEQFF.

The rearrangement links TRBV7-8 to TRBJ1-6; 7 nucleotides agree with TRBD1. CDR3 length equals 16 residues. With 1 base clipped from V and 5 bases from J, the junction kept 5 bases outside the gene matches. The germline CDR1 and CDR2 sequences are SGHVS and FQNEAQ. The CDR3 coding sequence is TGTGCCAGCAGCTTAGTAGTGGGACAGCATAATTCACCCCTCCACTTT. It specifies CASSLVVGQHNSPLHF.

The genes are TRBV9 and TRBJ2-2; 8 positions match TRBD2. Germline V lookup: CDR1 SGDLS, CDR2 YYNGEE. Losses at the gene ends were 4 bases for V and 5 bases for J; bases not matched to a gene: 7. The CDR3 totals 15 residues. CDR3 sequence (DNA): TGTGCCAGCAGCTCATCTTCGGGGGGGACCGGGGAGCTGTTTTTT. It encodes CASSSSSGGTGELFF.

The chain couples TRBV9 to TRBJ1-3; no clear D. The germline gives CDR1 SGDLS, CDR2 YYNGEE. This CDR3 contains 16 residues. V lost 0 bases to trimming and J lost 4 bases, with 14 bases between them. The CDR3 region has the DNA TGTGCCAGCAGCGTAGGCCGGGGAAGCAGGGGAAACACCATATATTTT. It encodes CASSVGRGSRGNTIYF.

This clone was counted a single time. Here the CDR3 DNA reads TGTGCCAGCAGCAGGGGCCTAATGGGACAGGGCCATTCACCCCTCCACTTT. Encoded protein: CASSRGLMGQGHSPLHF. The V call is TRBV11-2, the J call TRBJ1-6; TRBD1 matches 9 bases. Germline V CDR1 and CDR2: SGHAT, FQNNGV. With 5 bases clipped from V and 8 bases from J, the junction kept 13 bases outside the gene matches. The CDR3 is made up of 17 amino acids.